Detailed here is one T cell receptor (beta chain). Its antigen remains unknown. This sample is part of a study of cytomegalovirus exposure and HLA in healthy donors. For the study at large: Earlier sequencing of some 180 million T cells yielded roughly 100 million unique TCR beta sequences. Regarding the study as a whole: Most subjects' HLA-A and HLA-B alleles were reportedly predicted from TCR beta sequences.

Donors likely had unrecorded immune exposures despite being nominally healthy when sampled. The CDR3 has 14 residues. Per the germline V gene, CDR1 is MDHEN and CDR2 is SYDVKM. V was clipped by 5 bases and J by 5 bases, with 15 bases between them. Both 60 Vbeta primers and 13 Jbeta primers went into the PCR. Sequencing used immunoSEQ multiplex PCR; TCRdb keeps in-frame clones, though not all of them. This sample carries 90,000 to 150,000 clones, approximately 78% of them seen once, and the ten largest clones take around 3%. This TCR came from a woman younger than 45 in good health and CMV-seropositive. The rearrangement links TRBV28 to TRBJ1-2; D is possibly TRBD1 (6 bases). Sequenced: PBMCs. The CDR3, as DNA: TGTGCCAGCAGTGCCCGGACAGCTCGATATGGCTACACCTTC. Its protein is CASSARTARYGYTF.